This T cell receptor beta chain was captured in a study of T cells after posttransplantation cyclophosphamide. Study results and caveats: Blood and skin or GI T cell repertoires showed limited TRB overlap. Donor-recipient repertoire similarity was low at 1-2 months, rising over year one. Recipient CMV seropositivity and CMV reactivation strongly tracked TRB clonality.

On the day of bone marrow donation, the related graft donor provided peripheral blood. Using immunoSEQ multiplex PCR, the repertoire was profiled, and TCRdb retains in-frame clones only, with some absent. Sampling found around 34,000 clones, none seen once. Remarks on this clone: Its antigen remains unknown.

The CDR3 has 12 amino acids. The germline CDR1 and CDR2 sequences are MNHEY and SMNVEV (reference sequence). Material: PBMCs. The clonotype originates from a man aged 45 to 65 in good health, CMV-negative, and a related stem cell transplant donor. The chain combines TRBV27 with TRBJ2-5; 7 nucleotides match TRBD1. The J call may not be correct, given that the DNA end is closer to TRBJ2-7. The CDR3 DNA follows: TGTGCCAGCAAAACAGGGGACCACGAGCAGTACTTC. It translates to CASKTGDHEQYF.